This T cell receptor (beta chain) emerged from a study of OX40 agonist ivuxolimab in advanced cancers. Study information: 40% to 50% of patients had received prior checkpoint inhibitor therapy. The study, taken as a whole, reports: Some nonresponders also had low normalized T-cell clonal expansion.

The repertoire was sequenced with immunoSEQ multiplex PCR; TCRdb's copy has only in-frame clones and lacks some. In the table there are approximately 73,000 clones, roughly 90% of which are singletons. Notes on this clone: What it recognizes is unknown.

This CDR3 region has 18 residues. Germline CDR1 and CDR2: MNHNS and SASEGT. The V end lost 2 bases, the J end lost 1 base, and 18 bases lay between the germline ends. The V gene is TRBV6-1, the J gene TRBJ2-4; D tentatively fits TRBD1 or TRBD2 (6 bases each). Material: CD4+ or CD8+ T cells sorted from blood, obtained in a trial of the OX40 agonist ivuxolimab. This clonotype was sampled from an adult with an advanced solid tumor such as melanoma, head and neck, liver or kidney cancer. The DNA of the CDR3 is TGTGCCAGCAGTGAAAGTGGGGGGCGCTGGGTGGCCAAAAACATTCAGTACTTC. Translated: CASSESGGRWVAKNIQYF.